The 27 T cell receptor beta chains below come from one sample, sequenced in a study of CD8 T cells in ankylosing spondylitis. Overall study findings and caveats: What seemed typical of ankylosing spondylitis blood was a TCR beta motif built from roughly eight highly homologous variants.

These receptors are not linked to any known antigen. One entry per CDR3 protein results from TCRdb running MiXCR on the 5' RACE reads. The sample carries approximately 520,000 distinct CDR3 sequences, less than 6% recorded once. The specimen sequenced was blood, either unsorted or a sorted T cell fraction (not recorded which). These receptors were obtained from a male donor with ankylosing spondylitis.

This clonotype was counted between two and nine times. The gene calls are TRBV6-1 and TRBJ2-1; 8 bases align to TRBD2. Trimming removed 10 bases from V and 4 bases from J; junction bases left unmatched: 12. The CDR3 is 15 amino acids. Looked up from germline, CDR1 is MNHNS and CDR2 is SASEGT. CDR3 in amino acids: CAIRGGSGDYNEQFF. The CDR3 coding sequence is TGTGCCATTCGCGGGGGTAGCGGGGATTACAATGAGCAGTTCTTC.

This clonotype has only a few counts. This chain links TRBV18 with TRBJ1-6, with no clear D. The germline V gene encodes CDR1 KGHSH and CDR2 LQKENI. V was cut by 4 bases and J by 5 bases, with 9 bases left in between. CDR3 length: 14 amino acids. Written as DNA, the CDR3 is TGTGCCAGCTCACTGGGAGGCGATAATTCACCCCTCCACTTT. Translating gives CASSLGGDNSPLHF.

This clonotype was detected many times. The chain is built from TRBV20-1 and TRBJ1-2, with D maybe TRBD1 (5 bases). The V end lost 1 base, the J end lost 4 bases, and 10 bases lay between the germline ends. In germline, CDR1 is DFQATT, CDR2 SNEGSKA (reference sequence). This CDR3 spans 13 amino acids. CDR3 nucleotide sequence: TGCAGTGCTAGAGTCGGGGGATCCTATGGCTACACCTTC. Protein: CSARVGGSYGYTF.

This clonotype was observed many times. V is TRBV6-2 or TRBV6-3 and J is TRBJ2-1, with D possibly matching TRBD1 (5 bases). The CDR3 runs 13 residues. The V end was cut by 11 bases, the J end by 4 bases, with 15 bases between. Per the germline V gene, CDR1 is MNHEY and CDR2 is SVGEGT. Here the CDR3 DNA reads TGTGCCGGCCAATCAGGGAATTACAATGAGCAGTTCTTC. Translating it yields CAGQSGNYNEQFF.

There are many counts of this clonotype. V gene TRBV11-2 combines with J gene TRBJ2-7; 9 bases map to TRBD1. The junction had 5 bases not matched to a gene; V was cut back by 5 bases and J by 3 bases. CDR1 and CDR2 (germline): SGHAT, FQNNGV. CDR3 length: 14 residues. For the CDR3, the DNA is TGTGCCAGCAGCAGGGACAGGGAGTTCTACGAGCAGTACTTC. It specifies CASSRDREFYEQYF.

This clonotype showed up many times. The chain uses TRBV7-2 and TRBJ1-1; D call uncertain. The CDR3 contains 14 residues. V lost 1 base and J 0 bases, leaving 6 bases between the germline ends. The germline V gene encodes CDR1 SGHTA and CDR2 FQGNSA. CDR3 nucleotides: TGTGCCAGCAGCTTAGTAGTGCTGAACACTGAAGCTTTCTTT. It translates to CASSLVVLNTEAFF.

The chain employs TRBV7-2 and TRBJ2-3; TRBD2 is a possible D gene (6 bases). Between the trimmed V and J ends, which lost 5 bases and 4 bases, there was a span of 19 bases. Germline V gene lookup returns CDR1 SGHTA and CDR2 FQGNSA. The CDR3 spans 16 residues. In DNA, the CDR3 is TGTGCCAGCAGCCCCGGGGCGGGACGGGCCGCAGATACGCAGTATTTT. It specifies CASSPGAGRAADTQYF.

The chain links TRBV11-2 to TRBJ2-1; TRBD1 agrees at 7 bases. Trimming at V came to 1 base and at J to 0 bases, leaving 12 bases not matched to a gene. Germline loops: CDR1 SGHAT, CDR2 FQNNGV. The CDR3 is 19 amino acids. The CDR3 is CASSLVSSRGQPSYNEQFF. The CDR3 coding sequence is TGTGCCAGCAGCTTAGTCAGCTCTCGGGGACAGCCCTCCTACAATGAGCAGTTCTTC.

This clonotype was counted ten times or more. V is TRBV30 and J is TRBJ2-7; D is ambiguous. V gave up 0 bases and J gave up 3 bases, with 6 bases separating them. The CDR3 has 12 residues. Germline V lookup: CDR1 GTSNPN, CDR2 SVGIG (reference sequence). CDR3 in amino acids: CAWSVAIYEQYF. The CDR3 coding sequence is TGTGCCTGGAGTGTGGCTATCTACGAGCAGTACTTC.

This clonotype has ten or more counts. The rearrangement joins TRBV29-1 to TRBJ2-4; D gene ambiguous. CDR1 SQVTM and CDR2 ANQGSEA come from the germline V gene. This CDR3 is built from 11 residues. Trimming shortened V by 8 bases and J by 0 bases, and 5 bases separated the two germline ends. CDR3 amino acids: CSYLAKNIQYF. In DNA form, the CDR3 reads TGCAGCTATCTAGCCAAAAACATTCAGTACTTC.

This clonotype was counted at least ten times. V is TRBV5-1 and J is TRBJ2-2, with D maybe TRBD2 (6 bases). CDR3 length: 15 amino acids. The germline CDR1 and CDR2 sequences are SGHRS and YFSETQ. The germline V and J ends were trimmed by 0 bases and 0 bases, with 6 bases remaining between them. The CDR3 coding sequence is TGCGCCAGCAGCTTGGCTAGCGCGAACACCGGGGAGCTGTTTTTT. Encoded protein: CASSLASANTGELFF.

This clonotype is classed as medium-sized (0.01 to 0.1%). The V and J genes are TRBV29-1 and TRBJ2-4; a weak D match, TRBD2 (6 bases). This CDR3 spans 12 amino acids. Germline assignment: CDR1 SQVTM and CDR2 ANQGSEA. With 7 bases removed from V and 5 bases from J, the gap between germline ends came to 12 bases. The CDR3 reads CSGMSGENIQYF. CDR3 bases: TGCAGCGGGATGTCGGGGGAAAACATTCAGTACTTC.

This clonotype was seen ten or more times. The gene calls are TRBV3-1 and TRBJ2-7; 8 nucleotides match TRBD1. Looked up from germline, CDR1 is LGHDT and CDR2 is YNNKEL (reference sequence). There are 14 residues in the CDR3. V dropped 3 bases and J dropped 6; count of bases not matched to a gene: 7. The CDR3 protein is CASSQDRVAREQYF. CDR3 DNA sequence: TGTGCCAGCAGCCAGGACAGGGTTGCGCGCGAGCAGTACTTC.

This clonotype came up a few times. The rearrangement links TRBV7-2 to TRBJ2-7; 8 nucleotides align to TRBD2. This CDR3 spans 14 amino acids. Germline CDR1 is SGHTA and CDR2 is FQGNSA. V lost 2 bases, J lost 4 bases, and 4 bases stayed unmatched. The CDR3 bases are TGTGCCAGCAGCTTATCGAGCGGGAGATACGAGCAGTACTTC. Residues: CASSLSSGRYEQYF.

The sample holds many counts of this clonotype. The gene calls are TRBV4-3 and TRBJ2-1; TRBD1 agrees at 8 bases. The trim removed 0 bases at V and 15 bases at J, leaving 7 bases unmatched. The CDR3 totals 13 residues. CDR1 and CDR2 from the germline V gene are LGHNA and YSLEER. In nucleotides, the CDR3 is TGCGCCAGCAGCCAAGAAACAGGGGGTCGGCGGTTCTTC. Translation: CASSQETGGRRFF.

CDR3 sequence reads: CASSLTVGGWNTEAFF. The CDR3 DNA follows: TGTGCCAGCAGCTTAACGGTCGGAGGGTGGAACACTGAAGCTTTCTTT. The rearrangement uses TRBV7-3 and TRBJ1-1; no clear D. CDR1 and CDR2 from the germline V gene are SGHTA and FQGTGA. The CDR3 totals 16 residues. With 0 bases removed from V and 1 base from J, the gap between germline ends came to 12 bases.

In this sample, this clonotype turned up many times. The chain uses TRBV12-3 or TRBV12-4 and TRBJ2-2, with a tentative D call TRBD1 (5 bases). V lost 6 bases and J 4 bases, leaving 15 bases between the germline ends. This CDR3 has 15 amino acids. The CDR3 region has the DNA TGTGCCAGCAGACCAGGGAAAGGGGTCACCGGGGAGCTGTTTTTT. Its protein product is CASRPGKGVTGELFF.

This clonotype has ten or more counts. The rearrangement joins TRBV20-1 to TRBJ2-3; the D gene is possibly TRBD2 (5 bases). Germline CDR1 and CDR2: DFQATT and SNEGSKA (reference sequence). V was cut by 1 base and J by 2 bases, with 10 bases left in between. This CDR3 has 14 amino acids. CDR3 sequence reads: CSARAKRYTDTQYF. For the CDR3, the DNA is TGCAGTGCTAGAGCTAAGCGGTACACAGATACGCAGTATTTT.

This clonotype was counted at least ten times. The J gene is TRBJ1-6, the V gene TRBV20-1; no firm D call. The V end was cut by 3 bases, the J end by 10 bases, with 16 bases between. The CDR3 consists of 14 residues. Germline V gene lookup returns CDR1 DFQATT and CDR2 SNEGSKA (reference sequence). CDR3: CSASGGLARSPLHF. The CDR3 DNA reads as TGCAGTGCTAGTGGAGGACTTGCCCGCTCACCCCTCCACTTT.

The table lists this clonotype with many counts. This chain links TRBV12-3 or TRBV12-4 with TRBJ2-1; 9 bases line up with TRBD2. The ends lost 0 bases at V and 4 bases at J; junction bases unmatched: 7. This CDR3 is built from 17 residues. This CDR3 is CASSLAVTSGLYNEQFF. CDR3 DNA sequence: TGTGCCAGCAGTTTAGCCGTTACTAGCGGGTTATACAATGAGCAGTTCTTC.

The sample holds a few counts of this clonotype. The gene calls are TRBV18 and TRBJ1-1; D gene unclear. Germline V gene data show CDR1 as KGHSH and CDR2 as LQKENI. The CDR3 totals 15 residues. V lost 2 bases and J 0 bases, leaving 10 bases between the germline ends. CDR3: CASSPGGRLNTEAFF. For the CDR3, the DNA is TGTGCCAGCTCACCAGGAGGACGGTTGAACACTGAAGCTTTCTTT.

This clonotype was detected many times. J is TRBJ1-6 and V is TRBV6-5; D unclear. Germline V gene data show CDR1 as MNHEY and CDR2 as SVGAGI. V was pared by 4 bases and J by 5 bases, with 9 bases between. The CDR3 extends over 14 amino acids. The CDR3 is CASSSGLNNSPLHF. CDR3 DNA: TGTGCCAGCAGTTCGGGCCTCAATAATTCACCCCTCCACTTT.

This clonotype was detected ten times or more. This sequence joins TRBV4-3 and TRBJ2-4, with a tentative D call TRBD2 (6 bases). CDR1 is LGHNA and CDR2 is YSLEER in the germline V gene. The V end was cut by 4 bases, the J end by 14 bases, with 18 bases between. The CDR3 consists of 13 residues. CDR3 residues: CASSPRVGGIEYF. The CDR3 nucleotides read TGCGCCAGCAGCCCCCGGGTAGGAGGGATTGAGTACTTC.

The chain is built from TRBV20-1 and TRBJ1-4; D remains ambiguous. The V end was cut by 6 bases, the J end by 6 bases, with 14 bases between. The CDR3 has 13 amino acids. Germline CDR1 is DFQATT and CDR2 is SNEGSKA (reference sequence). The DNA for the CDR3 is TGCAGTGCCCTCCAGGCCTTTTATGAAAAACTGTTTTTT. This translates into CSALQAFYEKLFF.

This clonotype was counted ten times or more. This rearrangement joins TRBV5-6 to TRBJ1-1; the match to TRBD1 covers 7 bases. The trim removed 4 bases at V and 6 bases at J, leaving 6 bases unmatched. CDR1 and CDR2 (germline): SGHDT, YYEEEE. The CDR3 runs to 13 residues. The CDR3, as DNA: TGTGCCAGCAGCAAGACAGGGTACTCTGAAGCTTTCTTT. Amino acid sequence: CASSKTGYSEAFF.

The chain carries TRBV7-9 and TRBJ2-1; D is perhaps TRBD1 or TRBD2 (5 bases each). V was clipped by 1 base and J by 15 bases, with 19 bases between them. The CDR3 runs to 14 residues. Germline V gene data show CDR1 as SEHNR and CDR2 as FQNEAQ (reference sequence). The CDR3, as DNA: TGTGCCAGCAGCTTAGAGGGTGGTGGGGGATGGCGGTTCTTC. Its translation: CASSLEGGGGWRFF.

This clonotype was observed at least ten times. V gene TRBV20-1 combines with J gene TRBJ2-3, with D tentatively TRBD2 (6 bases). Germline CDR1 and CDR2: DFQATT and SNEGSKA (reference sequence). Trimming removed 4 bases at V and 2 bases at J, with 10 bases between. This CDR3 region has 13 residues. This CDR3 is CSAKAGNTDTQYF. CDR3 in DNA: TGCAGTGCTAAGGCGGGGAACACAGATACGCAGTATTTT.